The rows below give T cell receptor beta chains drawn from one sample of a study of T cell responses to AZD1222 COVID-19 vaccine. Here immunoSEQ multiplex PCR was the method, and the copy in TCRdb shows in-frame clones only, minus some. The table has around 120,000 clones, 88% seen once. The material was peripheral blood, obtained on day 0 of AZD1222 vaccination. The source of these receptors is an adult in good health. Both conserved end residues are part of each CDR3. A D gene is named only where the DNA matches it firmly. Some rows mark clone size as missing; the rest say once, few, many or name a class of expanded clone.

j_gene: TRBJ2-1
v_gene: TRBV6-5
abundance: .
d_gene: TRBD1
CDR3nt: TGTGCCAGCATTCTAGAGGGGGCCTCGTGGGGGAAGCAGTTCTTC
CDR3aa: CASILEGASWGKQFF

j_gene: TRBJ1-6
v_gene: TRBV6-5
abundance: .
d_gene: .
CDR3nt: TGTGCCAGCAGTCAGGAGGCGGAGCCGGGATCACCCCTCCACTTT
CDR3aa: CASSQEAEPGSPLHF

j_gene: TRBJ1-3
v_gene: TRBV6-2/TRBV6-3
abundance: .
d_gene: .
CDR3nt: TGTGCCAGCAGTTACGCAGGGGAACCTGGAAACACCATATATTTT
CDR3aa: CASSYAGEPGNTIYF

j_gene: TRBJ1-5
v_gene: TRBV7-2
abundance: .
d_gene: .
CDR3nt: TGTGCCAGCAGCTTAGGCGGGGGGAACAATCAGCCCCAGCATTTT
CDR3aa: CASSLGGGNNQPQHF

j_gene: TRBJ2-7
v_gene: TRBV4-2
abundance: few
d_gene: .
CDR3nt: TGTGCCAGCAGCCAAGATCCGGATTACGAGCAGTACTTC
CDR3aa: CASSQDPDYEQYF

j_gene: TRBJ1-2
v_gene: TRBV5-3
abundance: .
d_gene: .
CDR3nt: TGTGCCAGAAGCTTGGTGGACGCCGCAAGGGGCTACACCTTC
CDR3aa: CARSLVDAARGYTF

j_gene: TRBJ2-7
v_gene: TRBV19
abundance: few
d_gene: .
CDR3nt: TGTGCCAGTAGTATCGGACAGCACGGAGAGCAGTACTTC
CDR3aa: CASSIGQHGEQYF

j_gene: TRBJ1-4
v_gene: TRBV19
abundance: .
d_gene: .
CDR3nt: TGTGCCAGTAGTTCAGGGGCAATCGGGTACGAAAAACTGTTTTTT
CDR3aa: CASSSGAIGYEKLFF

j_gene: TRBJ1-5
v_gene: TRBV7-8
abundance: .
d_gene: .
CDR3nt: TGTGCCAGCAGCCCCACCGGGGTCACCCAGCATTTT
CDR3aa: CASSPTGVTQHF

j_gene: TRBJ2-1
v_gene: TRBV9
abundance: .
d_gene: TRBD1
CDR3nt: TGTGCCAGCAGCGTACAGGGGGCCTACAATGAGCAGTTCTTC
CDR3aa: CASSVQGAYNEQFF

j_gene: TRBJ1-1
v_gene: TRBV7-3
abundance: .
d_gene: .
CDR3nt: TGTGCCAGCAGCTTATATGGGGAAACTGAAGCTTTCTTT
CDR3aa: CASSLYGETEAFF

j_gene: TRBJ1-1
v_gene: TRBV11-1
abundance: .
d_gene: TRBD1
CDR3nt: TGTGCCAGCAGGCATCAGGGGGACACTGAAGCTTTCTTT
CDR3aa: CASRHQGDTEAFF

j_gene: TRBJ1-1
v_gene: TRBV19
abundance: .
d_gene: .
CDR3nt: TGTGCCAGTAAAGGGAACACTGAAGCTTTCTTT
CDR3aa: CASKGNTEAFF

j_gene: TRBJ1-2
v_gene: TRBV5-8
abundance: .
d_gene: TRBD1
CDR3nt: TGTGCCAGCAGCTTGCAGGGGGCGGGCTATGGCTACACCTTC
CDR3aa: CASSLQGAGYGYTF

j_gene: TRBJ2-5
v_gene: TRBV6-1
abundance: .
d_gene: .
CDR3nt: TGTGCCAGCAGTGCGAGGGGCAGGGGGGGTTCAGAGACCCAGTACTTC
CDR3aa: CASSARGRGGSETQYF

j_gene: TRBJ2-7
v_gene: TRBV5-4
abundance: .
d_gene: TRBD1
CDR3nt: TGTGCCAGCAGGACAGGGTTTGGTATCGACGAGCAGTACTTC
CDR3aa: CASRTGFGIDEQYF

j_gene: TRBJ1-4
v_gene: TRBV3-1/TRBV3-2
abundance: .
d_gene: .
CDR3nt: TGTGCCAGCAGCCGTGGGGGTGAAAAACTGTTTTTT
CDR3aa: CASSRGGEKLFF

j_gene: TRBJ2-2
v_gene: TRBV5-4
abundance: .
d_gene: TRBD2
CDR3nt: TGTGCCAGCAGCGGACAAGCGGGGTACACCGGGGAGCTGTTTTTT
CDR3aa: CASSGQAGYTGELFF

j_gene: TRBJ2-4
v_gene: TRBV6-5
abundance: .
d_gene: .
CDR3nt: TGTGCCAGCAGAGGCCCGAAGCTAGCCAAAAACATTCAGTACTTC
CDR3aa: CASRGPKLAKNIQYF

j_gene: TRBJ1-1
v_gene: TRBV5-6
abundance: .
d_gene: .
CDR3nt: TGTGCCAGCAGCTTGCCGGGGAACACTGAAGCTTTCTTT
CDR3aa: CASSLPGNTEAFF

j_gene: TRBJ2-7
v_gene: TRBV11-2
abundance: .
d_gene: TRBD2
CDR3nt: TGTGCCAGCAGCTTAGGGGCTAGCGGGGAATACTACGAGCAGTACTTC
CDR3aa: CASSLGASGEYYEQYF

j_gene: TRBJ1-5
v_gene: TRBV18
abundance: .
d_gene: .
CDR3nt: TGTGCCAGCTCACCTGTTAATCAGCCCCAGCATTTT
CDR3aa: CASSPVNQPQHF

j_gene: TRBJ2-7
v_gene: TRBV4-3
abundance: few
d_gene: .
CDR3nt: TGCGCCAGCAGCCAAGAAACAGGGTGGATCTACGAGCAGTACTTC
CDR3aa: CASSQETGWIYEQYF

j_gene: TRBJ1-2
v_gene: TRBV10-3
abundance: .
d_gene: .
CDR3nt: TGTGCCATAAGGACAGAGGCTAACTATGGCTACACCTTC
CDR3aa: CAIRTEANYGYTF